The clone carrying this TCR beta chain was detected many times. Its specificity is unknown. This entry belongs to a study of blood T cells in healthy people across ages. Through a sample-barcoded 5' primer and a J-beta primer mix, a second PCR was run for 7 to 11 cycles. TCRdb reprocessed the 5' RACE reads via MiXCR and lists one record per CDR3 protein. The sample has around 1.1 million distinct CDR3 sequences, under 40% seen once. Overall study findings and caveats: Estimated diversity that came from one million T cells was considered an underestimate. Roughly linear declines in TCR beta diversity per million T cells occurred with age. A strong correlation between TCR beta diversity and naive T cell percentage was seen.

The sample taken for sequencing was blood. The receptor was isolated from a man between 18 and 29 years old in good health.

CDR3 nucleotide sequence: TGTGCCATCAGTGGGCAGGGGAGCGAGACCCAGTACTTC. Its translation: CAISGQGSETQYF. The J gene is TRBJ2-5, the V gene TRBV10-3, with D possibly being TRBD1 (6 bases). The CDR3 length is 13 residues. V lost 4 bases to trimming and J lost 5 bases, with 11 bases between them. CDR1 and CDR2 from the germline V gene are ENHRY and SYGVKD.